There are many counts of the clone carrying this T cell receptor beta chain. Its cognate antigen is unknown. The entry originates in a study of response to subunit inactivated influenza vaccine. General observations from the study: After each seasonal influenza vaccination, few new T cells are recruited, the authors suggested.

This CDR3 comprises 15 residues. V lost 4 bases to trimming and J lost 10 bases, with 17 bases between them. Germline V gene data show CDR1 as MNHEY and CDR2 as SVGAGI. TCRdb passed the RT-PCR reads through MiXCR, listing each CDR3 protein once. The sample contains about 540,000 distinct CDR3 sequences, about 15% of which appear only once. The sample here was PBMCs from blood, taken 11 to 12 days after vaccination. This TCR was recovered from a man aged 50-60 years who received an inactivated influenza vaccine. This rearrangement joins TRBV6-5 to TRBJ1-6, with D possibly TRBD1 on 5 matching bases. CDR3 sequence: CASSSSARVESPLHF. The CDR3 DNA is TGTGCCAGCAGTTCCTCCGCCAGGGTGGAATCACCCCTCCACTTT.